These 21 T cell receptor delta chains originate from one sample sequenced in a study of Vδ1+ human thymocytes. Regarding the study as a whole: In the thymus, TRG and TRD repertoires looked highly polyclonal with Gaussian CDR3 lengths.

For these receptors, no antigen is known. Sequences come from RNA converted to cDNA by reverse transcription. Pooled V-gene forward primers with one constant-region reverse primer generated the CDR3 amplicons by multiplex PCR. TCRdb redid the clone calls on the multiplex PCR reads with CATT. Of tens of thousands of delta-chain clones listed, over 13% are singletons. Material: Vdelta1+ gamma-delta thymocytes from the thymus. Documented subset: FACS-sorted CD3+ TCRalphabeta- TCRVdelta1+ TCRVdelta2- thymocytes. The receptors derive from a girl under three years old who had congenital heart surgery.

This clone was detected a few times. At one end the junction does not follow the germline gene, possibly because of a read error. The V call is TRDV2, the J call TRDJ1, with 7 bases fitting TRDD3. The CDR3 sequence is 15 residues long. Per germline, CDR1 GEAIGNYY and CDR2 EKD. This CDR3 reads CACGHWGSNTDKPIF. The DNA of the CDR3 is TGTGCCTGTGGCCACTGGGGATCAAACACCGATAAACCCATCTTT.

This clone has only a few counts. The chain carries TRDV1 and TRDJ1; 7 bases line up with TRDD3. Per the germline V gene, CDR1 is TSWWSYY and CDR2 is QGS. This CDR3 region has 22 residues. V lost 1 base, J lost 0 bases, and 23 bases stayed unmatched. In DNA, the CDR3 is TGTGCTCTTGGGGAACCCCCGCATCGTCTCAAAAAAGTACTGGGGTACACCGATAAACTCATCTTT. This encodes CALGEPPHRLKKVLGYTDKLIF.

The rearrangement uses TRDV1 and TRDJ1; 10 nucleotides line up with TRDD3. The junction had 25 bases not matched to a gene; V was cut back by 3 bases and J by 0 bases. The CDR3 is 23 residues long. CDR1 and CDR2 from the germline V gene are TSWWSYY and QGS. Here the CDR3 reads CALGDQGTYPHWGMLHYTDKLIF. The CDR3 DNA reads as TGTGCTCTTGGGGACCAGGGGACCTACCCCCACTGGGGGATGTTACATTACACCGATAAACTCATCTTT.

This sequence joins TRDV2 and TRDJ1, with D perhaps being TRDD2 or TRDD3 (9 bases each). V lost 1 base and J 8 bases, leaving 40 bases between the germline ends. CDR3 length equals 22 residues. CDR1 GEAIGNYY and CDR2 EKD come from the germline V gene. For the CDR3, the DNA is TGTGCCTGTGACACTATTTTCTCGCGGCCTTCCTACCTGTACTGGGGGAAGAAAAAACTCATCTTT. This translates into CACDTIFSRPSYLYWGKKKLIF.

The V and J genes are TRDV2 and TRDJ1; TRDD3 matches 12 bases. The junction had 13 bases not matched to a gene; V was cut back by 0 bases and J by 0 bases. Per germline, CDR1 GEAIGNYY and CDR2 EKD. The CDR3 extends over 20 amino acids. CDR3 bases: TGTGCCTGTGACACCGTGTTCTGGGGGATACGCGCCCCGAACACCGATAAACTCATCTTT. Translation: CACDTVFWGIRAPNTDKLIF.

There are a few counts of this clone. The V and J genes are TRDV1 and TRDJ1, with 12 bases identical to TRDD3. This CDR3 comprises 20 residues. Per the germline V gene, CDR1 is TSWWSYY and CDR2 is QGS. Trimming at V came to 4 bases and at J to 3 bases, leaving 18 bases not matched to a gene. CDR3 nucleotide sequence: TGTGCTCTTGGGGGCACGCCTCCGAAGTTGACTGGGGGATACTCCGATAAACTCATCTTT. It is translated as CALGGTPPKLTGGYSDKLIF.

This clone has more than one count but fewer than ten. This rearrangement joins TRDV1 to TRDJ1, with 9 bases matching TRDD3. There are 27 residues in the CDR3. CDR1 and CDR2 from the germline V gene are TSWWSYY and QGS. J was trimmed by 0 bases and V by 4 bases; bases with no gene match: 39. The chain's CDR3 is CALGVSIRPLRIWDKLGEIRHTDKLIF. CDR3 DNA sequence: TGTGCTCTTGGGGTCTCTATTAGGCCCCTAAGGATTTGGGACAAACTGGGGGAGATCCGACACACCGATAAACTCATCTTT.

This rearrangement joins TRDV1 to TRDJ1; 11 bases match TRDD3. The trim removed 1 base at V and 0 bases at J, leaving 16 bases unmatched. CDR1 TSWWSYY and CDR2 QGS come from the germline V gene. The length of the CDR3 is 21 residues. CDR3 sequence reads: CALGERTPWGIRSIYTDKLIF. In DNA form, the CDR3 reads TGTGCTCTTGGGGAACGTACTCCTTGGGGGATACGCTCAATCTACACCGATAAACTCATCTTT.

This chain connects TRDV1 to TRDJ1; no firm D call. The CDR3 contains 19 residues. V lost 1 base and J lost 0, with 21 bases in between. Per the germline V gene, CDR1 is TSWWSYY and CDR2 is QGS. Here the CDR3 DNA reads TGTGCTCTTGGGGAACGGCGTGTCCTCCCCTCCTGGTACACCGATAAACTCATCTTT. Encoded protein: CALGERRVLPSWYTDKLIF.

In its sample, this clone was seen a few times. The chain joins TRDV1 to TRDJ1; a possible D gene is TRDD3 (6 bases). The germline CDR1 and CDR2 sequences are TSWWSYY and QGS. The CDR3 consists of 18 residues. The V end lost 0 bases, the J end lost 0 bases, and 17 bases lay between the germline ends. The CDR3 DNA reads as TGTGCTCTTGGGGAACTAATGGGGGCCAGAGCGTACACCGATAAACTCATCTTT. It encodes CALGELMGARAYTDKLIF.

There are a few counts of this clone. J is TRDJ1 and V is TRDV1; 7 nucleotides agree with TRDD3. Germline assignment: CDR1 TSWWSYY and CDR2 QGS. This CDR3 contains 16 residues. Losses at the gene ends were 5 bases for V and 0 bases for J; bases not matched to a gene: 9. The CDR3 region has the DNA TGTGCTCTTGGGACAATTAGCGGGGGATACACCGATAAACTCATCTTT. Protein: CALGTISGGYTDKLIF.

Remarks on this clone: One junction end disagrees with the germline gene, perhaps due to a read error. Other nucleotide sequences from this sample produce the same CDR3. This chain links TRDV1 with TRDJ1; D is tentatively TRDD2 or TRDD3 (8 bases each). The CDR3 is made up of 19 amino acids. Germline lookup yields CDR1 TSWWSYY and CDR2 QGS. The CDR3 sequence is CALGNPLPSTGGYTDKLIF. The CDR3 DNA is TGTGCTCTTGGGAACCCCCTTCCTAGTACTGGGGGTTATACCGATAAACTCATCTTC.

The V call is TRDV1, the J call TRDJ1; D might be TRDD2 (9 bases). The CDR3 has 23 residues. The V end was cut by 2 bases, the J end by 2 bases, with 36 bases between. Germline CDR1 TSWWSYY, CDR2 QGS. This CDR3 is CALGEVPIAFLPKLGVPTDKLIF. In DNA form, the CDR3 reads TGTGCTCTTGGGGAAGTTCCCATTGCCTTCCTACCAAAACTGGGGGTTCCTACCGATAAACTCATCTTT.

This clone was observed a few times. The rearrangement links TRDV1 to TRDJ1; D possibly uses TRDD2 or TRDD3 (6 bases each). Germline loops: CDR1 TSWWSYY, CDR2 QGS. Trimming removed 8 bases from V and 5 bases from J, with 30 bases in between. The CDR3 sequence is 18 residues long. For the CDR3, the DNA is TGTGCTCTTTCCTACACCCCACTTCGCGCGGGGGAAGCTGATAAACTCATCTTT. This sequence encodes CALSYTPLRAGEADKLIF.

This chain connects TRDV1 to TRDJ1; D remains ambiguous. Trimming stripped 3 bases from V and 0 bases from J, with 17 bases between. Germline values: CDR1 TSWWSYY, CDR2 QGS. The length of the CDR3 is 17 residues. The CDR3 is CALGDRSPHMYTDKLIF. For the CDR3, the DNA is TGTGCTCTTGGGGACCGAAGCCCTCACATGTACACCGATAAACTCATCTTT.

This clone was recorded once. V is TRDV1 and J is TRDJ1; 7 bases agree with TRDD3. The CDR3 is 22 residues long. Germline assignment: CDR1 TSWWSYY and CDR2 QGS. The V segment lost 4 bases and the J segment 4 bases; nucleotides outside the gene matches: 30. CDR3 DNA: TGTGCTCTTGGGGGTCCTCATACTTCCCGCGTACTGGGGCCCGGCTCCTGCGATAAACTCATCTTT. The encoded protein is CALGGPHTSRVLGPGSCDKLIF.

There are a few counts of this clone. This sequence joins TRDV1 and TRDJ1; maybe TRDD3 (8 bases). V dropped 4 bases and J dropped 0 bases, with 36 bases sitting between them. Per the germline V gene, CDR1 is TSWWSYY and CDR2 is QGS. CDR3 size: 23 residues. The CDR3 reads CALGGQPLAFLPNWGYHTDKLIF. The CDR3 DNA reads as TGTGCTCTTGGGGGACAACCGCTCGCTTTCCTACCTAACTGGGGGTACCACACCGATAAACTCATCTTT.

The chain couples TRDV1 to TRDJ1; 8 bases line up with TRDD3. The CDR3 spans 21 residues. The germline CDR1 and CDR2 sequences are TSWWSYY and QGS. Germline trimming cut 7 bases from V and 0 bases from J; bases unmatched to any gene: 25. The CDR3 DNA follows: TGTGCTCTTGAGAACGCCTTCTTTGACTGGGGGCTCCCGGGATACACCGATAAACTCATCTTT. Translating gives CALENAFFDWGLPGYTDKLIF.

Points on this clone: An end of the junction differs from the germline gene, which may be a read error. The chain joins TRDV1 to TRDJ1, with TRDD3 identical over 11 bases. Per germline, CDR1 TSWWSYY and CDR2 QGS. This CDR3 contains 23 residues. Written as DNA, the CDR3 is TGTGCCCTTGGGGAACCCCTCCTAATTAAAAGGGGGTACTGGGGGATAAGTACCGATAAACTCATCTTT. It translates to CALGEPLLIKRGYWGISTDKLIF.

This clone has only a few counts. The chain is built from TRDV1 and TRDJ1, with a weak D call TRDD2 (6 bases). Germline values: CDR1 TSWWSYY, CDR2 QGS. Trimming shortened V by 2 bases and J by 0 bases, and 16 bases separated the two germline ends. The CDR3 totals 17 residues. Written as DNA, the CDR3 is TGTGCTCTTGGGGAAGGGTTCCTAAGGCTGTACACCGATAAACTCATCTTT. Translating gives CALGEGFLRLYTDKLIF.

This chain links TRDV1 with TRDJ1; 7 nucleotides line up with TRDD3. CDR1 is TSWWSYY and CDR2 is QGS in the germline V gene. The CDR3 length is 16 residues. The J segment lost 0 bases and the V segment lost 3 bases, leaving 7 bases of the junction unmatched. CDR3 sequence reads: CALGDAIGGYTDKLIF. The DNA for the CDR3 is TGTGCTCTTGGGGATGCAATCGGGGGATACACCGATAAACTCATCTTT.